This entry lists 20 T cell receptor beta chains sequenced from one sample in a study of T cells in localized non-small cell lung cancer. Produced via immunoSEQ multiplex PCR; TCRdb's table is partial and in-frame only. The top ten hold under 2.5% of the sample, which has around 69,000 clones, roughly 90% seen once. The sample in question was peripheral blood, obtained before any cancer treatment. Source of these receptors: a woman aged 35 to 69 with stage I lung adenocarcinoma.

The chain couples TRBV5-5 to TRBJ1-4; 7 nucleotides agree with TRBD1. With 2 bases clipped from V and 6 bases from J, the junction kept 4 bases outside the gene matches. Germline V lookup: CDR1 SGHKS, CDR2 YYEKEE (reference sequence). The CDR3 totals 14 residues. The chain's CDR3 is CASSLSGTDEKLFF. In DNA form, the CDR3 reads TGTGCCAGCAGCTTATCCGGGACAGATGAAAAACTGTTTTTT.

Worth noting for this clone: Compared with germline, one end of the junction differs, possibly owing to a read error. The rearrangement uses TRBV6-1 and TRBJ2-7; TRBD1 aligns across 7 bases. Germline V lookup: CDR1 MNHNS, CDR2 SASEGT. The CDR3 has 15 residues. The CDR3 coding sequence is TGTGCCAGCAGTAAAGCCGGGACAGTATCCTACGAGCAGTACTTC. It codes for CASSKAGTVSYEQYF.

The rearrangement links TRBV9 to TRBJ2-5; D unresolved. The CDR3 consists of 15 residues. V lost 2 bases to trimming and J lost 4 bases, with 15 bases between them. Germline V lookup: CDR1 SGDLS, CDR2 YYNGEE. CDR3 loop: CASSVDTGSGETQYF. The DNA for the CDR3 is TGTGCCAGCAGCGTCGACACTGGAAGTGGAGAGACCCAGTACTTC.

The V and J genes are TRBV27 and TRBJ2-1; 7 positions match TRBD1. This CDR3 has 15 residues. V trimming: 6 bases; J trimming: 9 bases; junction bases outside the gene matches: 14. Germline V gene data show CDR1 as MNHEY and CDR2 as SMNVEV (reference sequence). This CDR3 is CASSLRGPGIAEQFF. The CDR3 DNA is TGTGCCAGCAGCCTAAGGGGGCCCGGGATAGCTGAGCAGTTCTTC.

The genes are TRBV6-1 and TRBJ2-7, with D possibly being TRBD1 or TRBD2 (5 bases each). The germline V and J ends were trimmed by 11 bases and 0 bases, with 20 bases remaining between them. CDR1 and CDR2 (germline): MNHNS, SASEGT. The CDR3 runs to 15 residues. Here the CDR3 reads CASADVGRSSYEQYF. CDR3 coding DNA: TGTGCCTCAGCAGATGTGGGACGGAGCTCCTACGAGCAGTACTTC.

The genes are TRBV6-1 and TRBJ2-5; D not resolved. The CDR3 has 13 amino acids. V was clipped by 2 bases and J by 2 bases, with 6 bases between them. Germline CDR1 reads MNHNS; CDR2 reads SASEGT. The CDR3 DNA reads TGTGCCAGCAGTGAATTTATACAAGAGACCCAGTACTTC. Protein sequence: CASSEFIQETQYF.

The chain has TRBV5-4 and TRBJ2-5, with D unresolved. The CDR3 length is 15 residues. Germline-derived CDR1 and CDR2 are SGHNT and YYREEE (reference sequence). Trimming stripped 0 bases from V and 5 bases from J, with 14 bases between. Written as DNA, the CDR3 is TGTGCCAGCAGCTTGGACGGACCCAGTTGGGAGACCCAGTACTTC. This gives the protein CASSLDGPSWETQYF.

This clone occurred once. The CDR3 sequence: CASSLGGYEQFF. CDR3 DNA: TGTGCCAGCAGCCTCGGGGGTTATGAGCAGTTCTTC. The rearrangement joins TRBV5-4 to TRBJ2-1; maybe TRBD2 (6 bases). V was pared by 4 bases and J by 8 bases, with 10 bases between. CDR1 and CDR2 from the germline V gene are SGHNT and YYREEE (reference sequence). The length of the CDR3 is 12 residues.

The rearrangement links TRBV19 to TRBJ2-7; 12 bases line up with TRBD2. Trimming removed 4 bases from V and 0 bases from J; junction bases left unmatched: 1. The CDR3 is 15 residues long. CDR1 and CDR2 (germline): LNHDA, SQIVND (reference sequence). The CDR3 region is CASSRTSGASYEQYF. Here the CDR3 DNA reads TGTGCCAGTAGTAGGACTAGCGGGGCCTCCTACGAGCAGTACTTC.

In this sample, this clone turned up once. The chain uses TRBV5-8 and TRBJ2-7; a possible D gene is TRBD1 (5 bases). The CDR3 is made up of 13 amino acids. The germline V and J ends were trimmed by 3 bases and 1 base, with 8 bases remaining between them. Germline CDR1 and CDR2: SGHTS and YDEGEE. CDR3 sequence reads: CASSWTRSYEQYF. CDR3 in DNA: TGTGCCAGCAGCTGGACACGATCCTACGAGCAGTACTTC. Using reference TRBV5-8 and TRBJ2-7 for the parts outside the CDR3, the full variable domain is EAGVTQSPTHLIKTRGQQATLRCSPISGHTSVYWYQQALGLGLQFLLWYDEGEERNRGNFPPRFSGRQFPNYSSELNVNALELEDSALYLCASSWTRSYEQYFGPGTRLTVT.

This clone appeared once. This CDR3 is CASNAPTANTEAFF. CDR3 bases: TGTGCCAGCAACGCTCCCACAGCGAACACTGAAGCTTTCTTT. The chain employs TRBV7-9 and TRBJ1-1; D gene unclear. Germline loops: CDR1 SEHNR, CDR2 FQNEAQ (reference sequence). CDR3 size: 14 residues. V lost 7 bases and J 1 base, leaving 13 bases between the germline ends. Supplemented by reference TRBV7-9 and TRBJ1-1, the full variable domain reads DTGVSQNPRHKITKRGQNVTFRCDPISEHNRLYWYRQTLGQGPEFLTYFQNEAQLEKSRLLSDRFSAERPKGSFSTLEIQRTEQGDSAMYLCASNAPTANTEAFFGQGTRLTVV.

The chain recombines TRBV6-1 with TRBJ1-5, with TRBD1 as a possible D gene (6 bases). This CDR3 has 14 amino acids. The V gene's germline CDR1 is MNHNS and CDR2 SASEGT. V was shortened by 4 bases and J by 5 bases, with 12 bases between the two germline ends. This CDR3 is CASSGIPGDQPQHF. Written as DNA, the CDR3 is TGTGCCAGCAGTGGGATTCCAGGGGATCAGCCCCAGCATTTT.

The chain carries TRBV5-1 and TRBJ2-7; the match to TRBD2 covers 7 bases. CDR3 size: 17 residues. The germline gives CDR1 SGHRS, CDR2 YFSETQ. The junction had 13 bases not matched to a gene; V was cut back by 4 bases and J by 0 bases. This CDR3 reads CASSGRAVAESSYEQYF. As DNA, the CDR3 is TGCGCCAGCAGCGGGAGGGCGGTAGCGGAGAGCTCCTACGAGCAGTACTTC.

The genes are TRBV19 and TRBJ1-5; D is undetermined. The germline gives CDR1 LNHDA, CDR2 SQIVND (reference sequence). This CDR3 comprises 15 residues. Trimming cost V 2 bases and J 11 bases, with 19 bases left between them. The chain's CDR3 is CASSIQFATIVSQHF. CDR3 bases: TGTGCCAGTAGTATACAATTTGCGACAATCGTATCCCAGCATTTT.

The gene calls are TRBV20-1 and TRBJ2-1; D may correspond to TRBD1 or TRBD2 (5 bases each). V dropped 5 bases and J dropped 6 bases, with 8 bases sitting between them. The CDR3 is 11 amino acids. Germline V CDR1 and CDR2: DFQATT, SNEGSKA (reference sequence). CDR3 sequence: CSAGTPNEQFF. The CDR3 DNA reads TGCAGTGCTGGGACCCCCAATGAGCAGTTCTTC.

CDR3 nucleotides: TGTGCCAGCAGTTACTCGAGAGGGGGTCGGAACACTGAAGCTTTCTTT. Amino acids: CASSYSRGGRNTEAFF. The chain carries TRBV6-5 and TRBJ1-1; TRBD1 is a possible D gene (6 bases). Trimming removed 0 bases from V and 1 base from J, with 12 bases in between. Germline lookup yields CDR1 MNHEY and CDR2 SVGAGI. CDR3 length equals 16 residues.

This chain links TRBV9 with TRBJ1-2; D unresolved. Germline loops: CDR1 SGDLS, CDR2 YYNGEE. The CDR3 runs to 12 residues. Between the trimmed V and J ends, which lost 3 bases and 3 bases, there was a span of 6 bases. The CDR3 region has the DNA TGTGCCAGCAGCGAGAGACACTATGGCTACACCTTC. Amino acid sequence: CASSERHYGYTF. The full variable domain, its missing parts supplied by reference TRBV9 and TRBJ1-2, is DSGVTQTPKHLITATGQRVTLRCSPRSGDLSVYWYQQSLDQGLQFLIQYYNGEERAKGNILERFSAQQFPDLHSELNLSSLELGDSALYFCASSERHYGYTFGSGTRLTVV.

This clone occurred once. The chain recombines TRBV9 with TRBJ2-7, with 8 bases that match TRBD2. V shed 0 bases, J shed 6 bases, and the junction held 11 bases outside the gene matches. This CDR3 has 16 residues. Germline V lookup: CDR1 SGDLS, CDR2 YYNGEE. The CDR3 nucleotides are TGTGCCAGCAGCGTAGGTGCGGGAGGCACGGTCCCCGAGCAGTACTTC. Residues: CASSVGAGGTVPEQYF.

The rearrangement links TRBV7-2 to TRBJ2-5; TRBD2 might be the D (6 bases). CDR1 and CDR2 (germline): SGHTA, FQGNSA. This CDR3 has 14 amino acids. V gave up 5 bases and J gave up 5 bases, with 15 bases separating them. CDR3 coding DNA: TGTGCCAGCAGCACCCGACTAGTACGGGAGACCCAGTACTTC. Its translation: CASSTRLVRETQYF.

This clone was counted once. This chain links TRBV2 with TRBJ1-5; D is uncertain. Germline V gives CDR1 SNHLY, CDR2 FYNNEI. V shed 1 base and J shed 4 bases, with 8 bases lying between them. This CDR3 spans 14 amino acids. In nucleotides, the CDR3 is TGTGCCAGCAGTGAAGGGAGTGGGAATCAGCCCCAGCATTTT. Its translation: CASSEGSGNQPQHF.